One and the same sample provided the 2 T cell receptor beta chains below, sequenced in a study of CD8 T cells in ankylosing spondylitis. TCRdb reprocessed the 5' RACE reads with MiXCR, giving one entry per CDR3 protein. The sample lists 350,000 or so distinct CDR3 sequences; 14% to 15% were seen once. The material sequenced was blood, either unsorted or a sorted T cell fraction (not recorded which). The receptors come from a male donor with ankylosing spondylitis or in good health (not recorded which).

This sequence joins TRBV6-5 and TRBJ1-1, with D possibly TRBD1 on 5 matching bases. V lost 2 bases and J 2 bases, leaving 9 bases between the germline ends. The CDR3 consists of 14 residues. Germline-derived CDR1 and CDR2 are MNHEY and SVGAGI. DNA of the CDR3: TGTGCCAGCAGTTACGGGGGGTACAACACTGAAGCTTTCTTT. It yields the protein CASSYGGYNTEAFF.

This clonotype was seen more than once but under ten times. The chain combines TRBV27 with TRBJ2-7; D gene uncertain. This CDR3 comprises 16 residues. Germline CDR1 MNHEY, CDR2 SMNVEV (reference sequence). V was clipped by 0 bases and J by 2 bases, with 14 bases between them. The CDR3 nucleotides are TGTGCCAGCAGTTTATCGAGAGGCCCTGCGGCCTACGAGCAGTACTTC. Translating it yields CASSLSRGPAAYEQYF.